These 26 T cell receptor beta chains originate from one sample sequenced in a study of cytomegalovirus exposure and HLA in healthy donors. Vbeta (60) and Jbeta (13) primers were used in the PCR. The repertoire was sequenced with immunoSEQ multiplex PCR; TCRdb's copy has only in-frame clones and lacks some. The table records 90,000 to 120,000 clones, 55% to 65% of them present only once. The source material was PBMCs. The receptors come from a man aged 25 to 45 in good health and CMV-seropositive.

The chain links TRBV18 to TRBJ2-5; TRBD1 matches at 9 bases. V lost 6 bases, J lost 1 base, and 6 bases stayed unmatched. CDR3 length: 15 residues. In germline, CDR1 is KGHSH, CDR2 LQKENI. The CDR3 coding sequence is TGTGCCAGCTCGCCTCTGACAGGGGGCCAAGAGACCCAGTACTTC. Translated: CASSPLTGGQETQYF.

The chain links TRBV7-6 to TRBJ1-1, with a weak D call TRBD1 (6 bases). This CDR3 contains 17 residues. The germline CDR1 and CDR2 sequences are SGHVS and FNYEAQ. Trimming shortened V by 11 bases and J by 6 bases, and 31 bases separated the two germline ends. In DNA, the CDR3 is TGTGCCGTTCAGGGGCAATTTCAAGTGAACGAGGGCGCTGAAGCTTTCTTT. Amino acids: CAVQGQFQVNEGAEAFF.

The CDR3 loop reads CASSPMGQGPISGNTIYF. Written as DNA, the CDR3 is TGCGCCAGCAGCCCGATGGGACAGGGACCCATCTCTGGAAACACCATATATTTT. The chain has TRBV5-1 and TRBJ1-3; 9 bases are shared with TRBD1. Germline V lookup: CDR1 SGHRS, CDR2 YFSETQ. V trimming: 4 bases; J trimming: 0 bases; junction bases outside the gene matches: 11. CDR3 length: 18 residues.

The gene calls are TRBV11-2 and TRBJ1-2; the D gene is possibly TRBD1 (5 bases). Trimming took off 0 bases at V and 4 bases at J, with 6 bases between the two ends. This CDR3 contains 13 residues. CDR1 is SGHAT and CDR2 is FQNNGV in the germline V gene. The DNA for the CDR3 is TGTGCCAGCAGCTTAGAGGGGGGCTATGGCTACACCTTC. Translating it yields CASSLEGGYGYTF.

This chain uses TRBV7-9 with TRBJ1-5; 7 nucleotides align to TRBD1. Looked up from germline, CDR1 is SEHNR and CDR2 is FQNEAQ (reference sequence). J was trimmed by 4 bases and V by 0 bases; bases with no gene match: 3. This CDR3 has 15 amino acids. The CDR3 sequence is CASSLAGTVNQPQHF. The CDR3 bases are TGTGCCAGCAGCTTAGCCGGGACAGTTAATCAGCCCCAGCATTTT. Full variable domain (remainder filled in from reference TRBV7-9 and TRBJ1-5): DTGVSQNPRHKITKRGQNVTFRCDPISEHNRLYWYRQTLGQGPEFLTYFQNEAQLEKSRLLSDRFSAERPKGSFSTLEIQRTEQGDSAMYLCASSLAGTVNQPQHFGDGTRLSIL.

A word on this clone: Germline and junction disagree at one end, which may indicate a read error. The genes are TRBV7-7 and TRBJ2-5, with D perhaps matching TRBD1 (5 bases). Germline V lookup: CDR1 SSHAT, CDR2 FNYEAQ (reference sequence). There are 14 residues in the CDR3. This CDR3 is CASSRSGLEETQYF. The CDR3 bases are TGTGCTAGCAGCCGCTCAGGGTTAGAGGAGACCCAGTACTTC.

As to this clone: An end of the junction does not agree with germline; a read error may underlie this. The chain links TRBV7-9 to TRBJ1-2; D may be TRBD1 (6 bases). Germline CDR1 reads SEHNR; CDR2 reads FQNEAQ (reference sequence). This CDR3 spans 13 amino acids. The CDR3 region is CSSSPSRGYGYTF. CDR3 nucleotides: TGTTCCAGCAGCCCGAGCAGGGGTTATGGCTACACCTTC.

This chain links TRBV11-2 with TRBJ2-5; a weak D match, TRBD2 (7 bases). Germline V CDR1 and CDR2: SGHAT, FQNNGV. V was trimmed by 6 bases and J by 5 bases, leaving 16 bases between them. The CDR3 has 14 residues. This CDR3 reads CASSRGGAGETQYF. In DNA form, the CDR3 reads TGTGCCAGCAGTAGGGGGGGGGCCGGGGAGACCCAGTACTTC.

This chain connects TRBV30 to TRBJ1-2; D is perhaps TRBD1 (5 bases). V was shortened by 7 bases and J by 1 base, with 13 bases between the two germline ends. This CDR3 region has 13 residues. The germline CDR1 and CDR2 sequences are GTSNPN and SVGIG (reference sequence). The CDR3 spells CASQEGLNYGYTF. CDR3 DNA sequence: TGTGCCTCTCAGGAGGGGCTTAACTATGGCTACACCTTC.

The chain joins TRBV21-1 to TRBJ2-2; the table's D call, TRBD1, has no DNA check behind it. TRBV21-1 is a pseudogene segment. This CDR3 has 17 amino acids. CDR3 coding DNA: TGTGCCAGCAGCAAAGTCGGGGACAGGGTGAACACCGGGGAGCTGTTTTTT. As protein: CASSKVGDRVNTGELFF.

This clone was seen a few times. The rearrangement joins TRBV5-1 to TRBJ1-1; 9 nucleotides align to TRBD1. CDR1 is SGHRS and CDR2 is YFSETQ in the germline V gene. With V trimmed by 3 bases and J by 4 bases, 4 bases remained unmatched. The CDR3 covers 14 residues. The CDR3 DNA reads TGCGCCAGCAGCTCTGACAGGGGGGGCACTGAAGCTTTCTTT. Its translation: CASSSDRGGTEAFF.

V usage is TRBV5-1 and J usage is TRBJ1-1; 10 bases fit TRBD1. In germline, CDR1 is SGHRS, CDR2 YFSETQ. V lost 4 bases and J lost 1; bases outside the gene matches: 7. This CDR3 region has 16 residues. In DNA form, the CDR3 reads TGCGCCAGCAGCCCTGACAGGGGGCATGAGAACACTGAAGCTTTCTTT. It encodes CASSPDRGHENTEAFF.

V and J are TRBV5-6 and TRBJ2-7; D unclear. V shed 0 bases and J shed 4 bases, with 8 bases lying between them. This CDR3 comprises 13 residues. Germline V CDR1 and CDR2: SGHDT, YYEEEE. The CDR3 nucleotides read TGTGCCAGCAGCTTGGTACAGATGTACGAGCAGTACTTC. Protein: CASSLVQMYEQYF.

V gene TRBV2 combines with J gene TRBJ1-4; TRBD1 is a possible D gene (6 bases). The CDR3 has 14 amino acids. V dropped 6 bases and J dropped 3 bases, with 11 bases sitting between them. Germline CDR1 reads SNHLY; CDR2 reads FYNNEI. The CDR3 nucleotides read TGTGCCAGCAGCCCGGACAGAGCTAATGAAAAACTGTTTTTT. Its protein is CASSPDRANEKLFF.

The V gene is TRBV30, the J gene TRBJ2-7; 7 nucleotides line up with TRBD2. Per the germline V gene, CDR1 is GTSNPN and CDR2 is SVGIG (reference sequence). The CDR3 length is 13 residues. Trimming at V came to 2 bases and at J to 5 bases, leaving 6 bases not matched to a gene. The CDR3 here is CAWSNGGWDEQYF. CDR3 DNA sequence: TGTGCCTGGAGTAACGGGGGGTGGGACGAGCAGTACTTC.

This chain connects TRBV10-1 to TRBJ1-5; possible D gene TRBD1, 6 bases. The germline gives CDR1 WNHNN, CDR2 SYGVQD (reference sequence). This CDR3 has 14 amino acids. Trimming removed 2 bases from V and 6 bases from J, with 11 bases in between. The DNA for the CDR3 is TGCGCCAGCAGTGAGGCAGGGGAGATTCAGCCCCAGCATTTT. It encodes CASSEAGEIQPQHF.

The chain combines TRBV19 with TRBJ2-2, with TRBD1 matching 7 bases. V was pared by 1 base and J by 4 bases, with 9 bases of the junction left unmatched. Germline V gives CDR1 LNHDA, CDR2 SQIVND (reference sequence). The CDR3 extends over 17 amino acids. The CDR3 nucleotides read TGTGCCAGTAGTATAGTAGGCTTCGCAGGGGGCACCGGGGAGCTGTTTTTT. Protein: CASSIVGFAGGTGELFF.

This sequence joins TRBV2 and TRBJ2-7; the D is unclear. The CDR3 loop spans 11 amino acids. Germline V gives CDR1 SNHLY, CDR2 FYNNEI. V lost 3 bases to trimming and J lost 3 bases, with 3 bases between them. The CDR3, as DNA: TGTGCCAGCAGTGACTACTACGAGCAGTACTTC. Amino acid sequence: CASSDYYEQYF.

This clone turned up a few times. The chain has TRBV6-5 and TRBJ2-1, with 9 nucleotides matching TRBD2. Trimming at V came to 10 bases and at J to 10 bases, leaving 2 bases not matched to a gene. This CDR3 is 10 amino acids long. Germline V gene lookup returns CDR1 MNHEY and CDR2 SVGAGI. The CDR3 reads CATLAGEQFF. The CDR3 coding sequence is TGTGCCACCCTAGCGGGAGAGCAGTTCTTC.

This clone was seen a few times. The chain uses TRBV19 and TRBJ1-3; no firm D call. Germline V gene lookup returns CDR1 LNHDA and CDR2 SQIVND (reference sequence). Trimming left V 5 bases short and J 0 bases short, with 14 bases between. The CDR3 runs 16 residues. CDR3 nucleotide sequence: TGTGCCAGTAGTTTCACCGACAAGAGCTCTGGAAACACCATATATTTT. Amino acids: CASSFTDKSSGNTIYF.

V and J are TRBV5-4 and TRBJ2-7; possible D gene TRBD1, 5 bases. Germline V gene sequence: CDR1 SGHNT, CDR2 YYREEE (reference sequence). V was trimmed by 4 bases and J by 0 bases, leaving 8 bases between them. The CDR3 loop spans 13 amino acids. The CDR3 region is CASSPGHSYEQYF. The CDR3 nucleotides are TGTGCCAGCAGCCCAGGACACTCCTACGAGCAGTACTTC.

The chain carries TRBV5-1 and TRBJ1-1; 8 nucleotides line up with TRBD1. V gave up 3 bases and J gave up 3 bases; unmatched junction bases: 7. CDR3 length: 15 amino acids. The germline CDR1 and CDR2 sequences are SGHRS and YFSETQ. The CDR3 DNA reads as TGCGCCAGCAGCTGGACAGGGTACATGGACACTGAAGCTTTCTTT. This sequence encodes CASSWTGYMDTEAFF.

This clone came up a few times. The CDR3 protein is CASSGGGATDTQYF. CDR3 coding DNA: TGTGCCAGCAGTGGCGGGGGGGCCACAGATACGCAGTATTTT. The V gene is TRBV6-4, the J gene TRBJ2-3, with TRBD2 matching 9 bases. CDR1 and CDR2 (germline): MRHNA, SNTAGT. The junction had 1 base not matched to a gene; V was cut back by 4 bases and J by 2 bases. This CDR3 contains 14 residues.

The chain recombines TRBV7-9 with TRBJ2-5; 7 bases line up with TRBD2. The last part of the DNA fits TRBJ2-7 better; the J call may be wrong. In germline, CDR1 is SEHNR, CDR2 FQNEAQ (reference sequence). The CDR3 has 15 amino acids. The CDR3: CASSPGVGGFHEQYF. The CDR3 nucleotides read TGTGCCAGCAGCCCGGGGGTGGGGGGGTTCCACGAGCAGTACTTC.

The genes are TRBV7-6 and TRBJ1-6; 9 nucleotides line up with TRBD1. V shed 2 bases, J shed 9 bases, and the junction held 5 bases outside the gene matches. The CDR3 is 15 amino acids. Germline loops: CDR1 SGHVS, CDR2 FNYEAQ. In DNA, the CDR3 is TGTGCCAGCAGCTTAAACAGGGGGCTAGGTTCACCCCTCCACTTT. Translated: CASSLNRGLGSPLHF.

V usage is TRBV10-3 and J usage is TRBJ2-3, with TRBD1 as a possible D gene (6 bases). The CDR3 spans 16 residues. Germline CDR1 ENHRY, CDR2 SYGVKD. The ends were cut back, 4 bases at V and 4 bases at J, with 18 bases in the middle. The CDR3 here is CAISGGLAEVSDTQYF. The CDR3 nucleotides are TGTGCCATCAGTGGGGGGCTAGCTGAAGTATCAGATACGCAGTATTTT.